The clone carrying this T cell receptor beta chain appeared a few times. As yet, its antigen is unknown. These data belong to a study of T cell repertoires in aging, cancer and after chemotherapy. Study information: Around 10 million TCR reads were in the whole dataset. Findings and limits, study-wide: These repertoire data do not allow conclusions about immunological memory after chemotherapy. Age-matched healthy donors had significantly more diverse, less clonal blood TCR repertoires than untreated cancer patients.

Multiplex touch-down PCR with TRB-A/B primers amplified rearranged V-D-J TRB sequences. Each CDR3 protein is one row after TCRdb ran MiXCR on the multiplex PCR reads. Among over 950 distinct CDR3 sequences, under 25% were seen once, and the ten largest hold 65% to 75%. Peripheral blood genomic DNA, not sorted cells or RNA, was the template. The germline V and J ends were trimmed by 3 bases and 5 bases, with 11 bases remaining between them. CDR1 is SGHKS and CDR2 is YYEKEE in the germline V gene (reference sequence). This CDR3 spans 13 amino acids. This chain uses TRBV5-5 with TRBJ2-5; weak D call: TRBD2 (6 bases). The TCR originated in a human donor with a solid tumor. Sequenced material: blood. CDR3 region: CASSSGTAETQYF. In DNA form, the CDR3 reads TGTGCCAGCAGCTCAGGGACTGCGGAGACCCAGTACTTC.